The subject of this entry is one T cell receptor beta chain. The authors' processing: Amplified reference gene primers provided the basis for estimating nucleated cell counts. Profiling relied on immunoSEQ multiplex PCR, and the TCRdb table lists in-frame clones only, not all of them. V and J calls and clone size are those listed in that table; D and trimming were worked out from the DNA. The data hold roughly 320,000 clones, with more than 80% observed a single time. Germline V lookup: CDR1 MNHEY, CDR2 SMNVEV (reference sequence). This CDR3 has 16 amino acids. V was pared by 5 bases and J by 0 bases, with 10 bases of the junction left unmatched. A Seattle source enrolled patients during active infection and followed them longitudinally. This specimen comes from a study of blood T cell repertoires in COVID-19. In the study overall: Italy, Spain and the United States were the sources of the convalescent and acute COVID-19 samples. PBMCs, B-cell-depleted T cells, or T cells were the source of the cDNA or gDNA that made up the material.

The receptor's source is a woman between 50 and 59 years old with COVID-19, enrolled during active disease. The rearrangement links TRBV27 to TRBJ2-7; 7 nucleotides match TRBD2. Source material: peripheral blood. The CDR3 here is CASSPSLGLVSYEQYF. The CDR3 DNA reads TGTGCCAGCAGTCCATCTCTAGGACTAGTCTCCTACGAGCAGTACTTC.